This entry is about one T cell receptor beta chain. This sample was included in a study of T cell changes during pregnancy in multiple sclerosis. Profiled with immunoSEQ multiplex PCR; TCRdb holds only in-frame clones, not every one. Of about 43,000 clones in the sample, 85% to 90% were seen once. CDR1 and CDR2 (germline): KGHSH, LQKENI. The ends were cut back, 3 bases at V and 1 base at J, with 18 bases in the middle. There are 17 residues in the CDR3. The chain combines TRBV18 with TRBJ1-1, with unresolved D. This TCR was recovered from a female donor in good health, enrolled as a control in a pregnancy study. The sample was peripheral blood, taken in the second trimester of pregnancy. The CDR3 is CASSPPFGRESNTEAFF. CDR3 DNA: TGTGCCAGCTCACCTCCCTTCGGGCGGGAATCGAACACTGAAGCTTTCTTT.